These 15 T cell receptor beta chains share one sample of origin, sequenced in a study of cytomegalovirus exposure and HLA in healthy donors (dated by TCRdb to the late 2010s). Library prep was done by the immunoSEQ multiplex PCR assay. The multiplex PCR relied on a mix of 60 forward primers for TCR Vbeta segments and 13 reverse primers for TCR Jbeta segments. TCRdb obtained this table from immuneACCESS and retained in-frame rearrangements with V and J assigned. These tables miss some clones; where compared with another copy, unresolved V genes account for less than half of the shortfall, and the remainder is unexplained. This sample holds about 300,000 clones; about nine tenths were observed only once. The top ten hold less than 4.5% of the sample. Sequenced sample: PBMCs. The receptors here all came from a middle-aged man in good health and CMV-seropositive.

This clone was observed at least ten times. The genes are TRBV6-5 and TRBJ1-1, with D tentatively TRBD1 (6 bases). Germline CDR1 MNHEY, CDR2 SVGAGI. Deletions cut 4 bases from V and 9 bases from J, with 12 bases between. The CDR3 contains 12 residues. Written as DNA, the CDR3 is TGTGCCAGCAGTTTAAGGGGGGGGCAAGCTTTCTTT. This gives the protein CASSLRGGQAFF.

This clone has a single count. The chain has TRBV4-1 and TRBJ2-3, with D tentatively TRBD2 (6 bases). Germline loops: CDR1 MGHRA, CDR2 YSYEKL. This CDR3 region has 16 residues. V lost 4 bases, J lost 2 bases, and 16 bases lay in between. The chain's CDR3 is CASSPIGGALTDTQYF. The CDR3 nucleotides are TGCGCCAGCAGCCCCATCGGAGGGGCACTCACAGATACGCAGTATTTT.

The chain employs TRBV29-1 and TRBJ1-4, with unresolved D. The CDR3 consists of 12 residues. Trimming removed 5 bases at V and 5 bases at J, with 9 bases between. The germline V gene has CDR1 SQVTM and CDR2 ANQGSEA. CDR3: CSVRTENEKLFF. CDR3 nucleotide sequence: TGCAGCGTTAGAACAGAAAATGAAAAACTGTTTTTT.

The rearrangement uses TRBV5-4 and TRBJ2-5, with 10 positions matching TRBD1. CDR1 SGHNT and CDR2 YYREEE come from the germline V gene (reference sequence). The CDR3 totals 15 residues. V dropped 0 bases and J dropped 5; count of bases not matched to a gene: 4. The CDR3 DNA reads TGTGCCAGCAGCTTGGGACAGGGGGCATGGGAGACCCAGTACTTC. This sequence encodes CASSLGQGAWETQYF.

V and J are TRBV7-3 and TRBJ1-1; weak D call: TRBD1 (5 bases). Trimming cost V 4 bases and J 0 bases, with 12 bases left between them. The CDR3 runs to 15 residues. CDR1 is SGHTA and CDR2 is FQGTGA in the germline V gene. CDR3 DNA: TGTGCCAGCAGCTCCTCTGGGGGGATGAACACTGAAGCTTTCTTT. It translates to CASSSSGGMNTEAFF.

On this clone: One junction end does not reproduce the germline sequence, and a read error may be involved. The rearrangement joins TRBV7-9 to TRBJ1-1, with a tentative D call TRBD1 (5 bases). CDR1 and CDR2 from the germline V gene are SEHNR and FQNEAQ (reference sequence). This CDR3 contains 13 residues. The CDR3: CSSLGEGNTEAFF. CDR3 sequence (DNA): TGTTCCAGCTTAGGGGAAGGGAACACTGAAGCTTTCTTT.

The V gene is TRBV27, the J gene TRBJ1-1, with D maybe TRBD1 (6 bases). CDR1 and CDR2 from the germline V gene are MNHEY and SMNVEV (reference sequence). The CDR3 runs 12 residues. Trimming left V 3 bases short and J 8 bases short, with 10 bases between. The CDR3 coding sequence is TGTGCCAGCAGTTTCCGAAGGGGGGAAGCTTTCTTT. It is translated as CASSFRRGEAFF.

This clone was recorded only once. The rearrangement links TRBV28 to TRBJ2-1; TRBD1 matches at 7 bases. CDR1 is MDHEN, CDR2 SYDVKM, per germline. The CDR3 has 14 amino acids. Germline trimming cut 8 bases from V and 8 bases from J; bases unmatched to any gene: 12. The CDR3, as DNA: TGTGCCAGCGCCAGAGGGGGCGCAGTCCATGAGCAGTTCTTC. Its protein is CASARGGAVHEQFF.

The chain joins TRBV29-1 to TRBJ2-5, with TRBD1 identical over 7 bases. Per germline, CDR1 SQVTM and CDR2 ANQGSEA. V lost 5 bases to trimming and J lost 0 bases; unmatched junction nucleotides: 27. This CDR3 has 21 amino acids. The CDR3 coding sequence is TGCAGCGTTACCGAAATGAATCCCGGGACAGAAGCCTTATTCCACCAAGAGACCCAGTACTTC. Its translation is CSVTEMNPGTEALFHQETQYF.

This clone was recorded a few times. The genes are TRBV5-5 and TRBJ1-1; D not certain. Trimming stripped 0 bases from V and 8 bases from J, with 8 bases between. This CDR3 contains 12 residues. Germline V gives CDR1 SGHKS, CDR2 YYEKEE (reference sequence). CDR3 in amino acids: CASSLDREEAFF. CDR3 sequence (DNA): TGTGCCAGCAGCTTGGACCGGGAAGAAGCTTTCTTT.

CDR3 DNA: TGTGCCATCAGTGATCTGGCTAGCGGGACCGCAGATACGCAGTATTTT. It translates to CAISDLASGTADTQYF. The gene calls are TRBV10-3 and TRBJ2-3, with 9 nucleotides matching TRBD2. Germline V gene data show CDR1 as ENHRY and CDR2 as SYGVKD. The CDR3 runs 16 residues. V lost 3 bases and J lost 4; bases outside the gene matches: 8.

The CDR3 bases are TGTGCCAGCTCACCACTGGGGGAGGGCCGGGCAGATACGCAGTATTTT. Translated, it gives CASSPLGEGRADTQYF. The chain links TRBV18 to TRBJ2-3, with 7 bases matching TRBD2. Germline loops: CDR1 KGHSH, CDR2 LQKENI. This CDR3 has 16 residues. Losses at the gene ends were 1 base for V and 4 bases for J; bases not matched to a gene: 8.

The chain couples TRBV6-1 to TRBJ2-1, with 11 bases identical to TRBD2. Trimming at V came to 7 bases and at J to 7 bases, leaving 9 bases not matched to a gene. Germline V gene data show CDR1 as MNHNS and CDR2 as SASEGT. The CDR3 has 15 residues. This CDR3 is CASKLAGGLTNEQFF. CDR3 nucleotides: TGTGCCAGCAAATTAGCGGGAGGGCTAACGAATGAGCAGTTCTTC.

This clone appeared once. V and J are TRBV11-2 and TRBJ2-3; 11 bases align to TRBD2. With 3 bases clipped from V and 4 bases from J, the junction kept 3 bases outside the gene matches. Germline V gene lookup returns CDR1 SGHAT and CDR2 FQNNGV. The length of the CDR3 is 15 residues. Written as DNA, the CDR3 is TGTGCCAGCAGCTTTAGCGGGAGGGCCTCAGATACGCAGTATTTT. It yields the protein CASSFSGRASDTQYF. Using reference TRBV11-2 and TRBJ2-3 for the parts outside the CDR3, the full variable domain is EAGVAQSPRYKIIEKRQSVAFWCNPISGHATLYWYQQILGQGPKLLIQFQNNGVVDDSQLPKDRFSAERLKGVDSTLKIQPAKLEDSAVYLCASSFSGRASDTQYFGPGTRLTVL.

V and J are TRBV5-6 and TRBJ2-5, with TRBD1 identical over 11 bases. Trimming at V came to 4 bases and at J to 1 base, leaving 6 bases not matched to a gene. Germline loops: CDR1 SGHDT, CDR2 YYEEEE. The CDR3 sequence is 16 residues long. CDR3 protein: CASSLRDRGSQETQYF. CDR3 coding DNA: TGTGCCAGCAGCCTCCGGGACAGGGGGTCCCAAGAGACCCAGTACTTC.